This TCR beta chain originates from a study of blood T cell repertoires in COVID-19. As for the study in general: Samples representing acute and convalescent COVID-19 were sourced from the United States, Italy and Spain. T cells, B-cell-depleted T cells, or PBMCs supplied cDNA or gDNA.

This clone occurred once. The authors' processing: Researchers report that nucleated cell counts were estimated from reference gene primer amplification. The protocol was immunoSEQ multiplex PCR, while the TCRdb copy is restricted to in-frame clones and leaves out a portion. V and J calls and clone size follow that table, whereas D and trimming were derived from the DNA. The table includes tens of thousands of clones, almost 90% detected once. CDR3 size: 14 residues. With V trimmed by 6 bases and J by 4 bases, 7 bases remained unmatched. Per the germline V gene, CDR1 is SNHLY and CDR2 is FYNNEI. This TCR derives from a human donor in a cohort sampled during active COVID-19. The rearrangement uses TRBV2 and TRBJ2-5, with TRBD2 matching over 8 bases. The sample consisted of peripheral blood. In nucleotides, the CDR3 is TGTGCCAGCAGAAGTCGACTAGCGCGAGAGACCCAGTACTTC. Protein sequence: CASRSRLARETQYF.